This T cell receptor beta chain was sequenced in a study of T cells in Graves' hyperthyroidism and ophthalmopathy. General observations from the study: The blood repertoire included most of the expanded thyroid clonotypes above 0.001.

The V segment lost 0 bases and the J segment 3 bases; nucleotides outside the gene matches: 9. The CDR3 contains 16 residues. The germline V gene encodes CDR1 SGHNT and CDR2 YYREEE (reference sequence). In the case of this clonotype: Its antigen remains unidentified.

Exclusion of a patient resulted from uncontrolled infection, other autoimmune disease, pregnancy or lactation. Researchers took RNA transcripts and amplified the TCR beta CDR3 regions from them. The HTBI primer set was used in a first-round RT-PCR of the TCR CDR3. A single record per CDR3 protein comes from TCRdb applying MiXCR to the multiplex PCR reads. Here the sample spans about 350,000 distinct CDR3 sequences, about 15% being singletons. The sequence derives from a woman aged 30 to 39 with Graves' hyperthyroidism that later progressed to Graves' ophthalmopathy. This rearrangement joins TRBV5-4 to TRBJ2-7, with 7 bases identical to TRBD1. Sequenced material: blood. Here the CDR3 DNA reads TGTGCCAGCAGCTTGGATCTGGGGACAGTAGGCTACGAGCAGTACTTC. It encodes CASSLDLGTVGYEQYF.